Described below is a single T cell receptor (beta chain) sequence and its context. The record originates from a study of tumor-infiltrating lymphocytes in primary liver carcinoma. Study information: Patients, male and female, were 30 to 69 years old.

Unsorted whole blood served as the source of blood RNA, and germline DNA was extracted as well. Every patient had chronic HBV infection and was treatment-naive. The template, 450 to 650 ng total RNA, yielded TCR beta cDNA made with a constant-region primer. Libraries for TCR beta were built through three nested multiplex PCR rounds, which together made up a slightly modified ARM-PCR procedure. The study ran its first two PCR rounds for around 9 cycles each, using TRBV1-TRBV30 forward primers and a C-beta reverse primer. Each CDR3 protein is one row after TCRdb ran MiXCR on the multiplex PCR reads. The sample lists nearly 200,000 distinct CDR3 sequences, less than 65% seen once, with roughly 6.4% in the top ten. This CDR3 spans 16 amino acids. CDR1 and CDR2 (germline): SGHDN, FVKESK. V shed 8 bases and J 9 bases; nucleotides not matched to a gene: 17.

The sequence came from a woman aged 55 to 70 with primary liver carcinoma and hepatitis B virus infection. The sample consisted of peripheral blood. The V call is TRBV14, the J call TRBJ2-1, with 9 positions matching TRBD2. CDR3: CASGPLISGSFSEQFF. CDR3 nucleotides: TGTGCCAGCGGCCCACTTATTAGCGGGAGTTTTTCTGAGCAGTTCTTC.